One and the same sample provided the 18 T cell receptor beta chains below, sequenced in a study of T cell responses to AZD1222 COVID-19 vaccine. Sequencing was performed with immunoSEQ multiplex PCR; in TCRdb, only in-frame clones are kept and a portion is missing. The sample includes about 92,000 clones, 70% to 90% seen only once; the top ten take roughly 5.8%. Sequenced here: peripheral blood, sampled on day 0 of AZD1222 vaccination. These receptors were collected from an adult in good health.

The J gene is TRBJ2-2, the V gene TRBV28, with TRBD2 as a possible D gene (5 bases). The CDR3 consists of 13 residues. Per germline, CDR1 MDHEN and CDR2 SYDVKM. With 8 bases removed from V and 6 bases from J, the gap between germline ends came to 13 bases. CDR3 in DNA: TGTGCCAGCGAGGAGGTTCGGGCCGGGGAGCTGTTTTTT. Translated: CASEEVRAGELFF.

The CDR3 is CASSPLDRVSGEQFF. The CDR3 coding sequence is TGTGCCAGCTCACCACTGGACAGGGTCTCGGGTGAGCAGTTCTTC. V is TRBV18 and J is TRBJ2-1, with 8 bases lining up with TRBD1. V dropped 1 base and J dropped 9; count of bases not matched to a gene: 8. CDR1 is KGHSH and CDR2 is LQKENI in the germline V gene. The length of the CDR3 is 15 residues.

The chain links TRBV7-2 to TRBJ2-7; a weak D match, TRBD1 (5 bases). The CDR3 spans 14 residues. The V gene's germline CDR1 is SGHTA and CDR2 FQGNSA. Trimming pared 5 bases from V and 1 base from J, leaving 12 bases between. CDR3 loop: CASSRTPGSYEQYF. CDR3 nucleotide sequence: TGTGCCAGCAGCCGCACCCCAGGGTCCTACGAGCAGTACTTC.

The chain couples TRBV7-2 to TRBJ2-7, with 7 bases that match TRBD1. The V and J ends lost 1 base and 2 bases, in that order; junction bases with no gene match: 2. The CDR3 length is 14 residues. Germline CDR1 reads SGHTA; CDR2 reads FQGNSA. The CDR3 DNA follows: TGTGCCAGCAGCTTAGAGCAGGGGGCCTACGAGCAGTACTTC. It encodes CASSLEQGAYEQYF.

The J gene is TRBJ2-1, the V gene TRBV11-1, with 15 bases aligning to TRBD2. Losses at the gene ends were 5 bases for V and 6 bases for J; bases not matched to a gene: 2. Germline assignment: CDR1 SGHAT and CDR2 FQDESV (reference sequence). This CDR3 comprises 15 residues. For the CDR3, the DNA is TGTGCCAGCAGCCAGGGACTAGCGGGAGGCAATGAGCAGTTCTTC. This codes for CASSQGLAGGNEQFF.

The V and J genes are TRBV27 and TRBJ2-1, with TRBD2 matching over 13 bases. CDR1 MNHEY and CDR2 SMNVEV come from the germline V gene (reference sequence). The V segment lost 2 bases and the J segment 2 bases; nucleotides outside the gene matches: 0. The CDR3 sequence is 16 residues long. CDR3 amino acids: CASSLGTSGTYNEQFF. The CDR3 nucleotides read TGTGCCAGCAGTTTAGGGACTAGCGGGACCTACAATGAGCAGTTCTTC.

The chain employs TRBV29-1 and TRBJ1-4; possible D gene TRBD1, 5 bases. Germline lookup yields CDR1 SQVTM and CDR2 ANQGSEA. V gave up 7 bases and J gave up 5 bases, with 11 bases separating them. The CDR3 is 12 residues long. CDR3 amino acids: CSGETENEKLFF. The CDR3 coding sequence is TGCAGCGGGGAGACAGAGAATGAAAAACTGTTTTTT. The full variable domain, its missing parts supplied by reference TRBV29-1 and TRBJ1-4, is SAVISQKPSRDICQRGTSLTIQCQVDSQVTMMFWYRQQPGQSLTLIATANQGSEATYESGFVIDKFPISRPNLTFSTLTVSNMSPEDSSIYLCSGETENEKLFFGSGTQLSVL.

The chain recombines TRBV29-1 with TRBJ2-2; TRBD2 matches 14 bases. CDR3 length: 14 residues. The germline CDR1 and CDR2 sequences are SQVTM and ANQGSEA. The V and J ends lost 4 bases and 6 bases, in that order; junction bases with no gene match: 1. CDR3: CSVGLAGGAGELFF. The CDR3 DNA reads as TGCAGCGTTGGACTAGCGGGAGGGGCCGGGGAGCTGTTTTTT.

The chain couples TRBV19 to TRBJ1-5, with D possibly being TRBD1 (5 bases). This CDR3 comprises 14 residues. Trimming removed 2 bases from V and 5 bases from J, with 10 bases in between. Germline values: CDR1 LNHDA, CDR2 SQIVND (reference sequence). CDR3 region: CASSITGVYQPQHF. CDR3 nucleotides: TGTGCCAGTAGTATAACGGGGGTCTATCAGCCCCAGCATTTT.

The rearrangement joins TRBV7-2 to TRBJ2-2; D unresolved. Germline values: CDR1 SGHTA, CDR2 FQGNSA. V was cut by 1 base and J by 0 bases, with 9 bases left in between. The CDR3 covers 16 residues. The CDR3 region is CASSLGGNANTGELFF. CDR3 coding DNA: TGTGCCAGCAGCTTAGGAGGAAACGCGAACACCGGGGAGCTGTTTTTT.

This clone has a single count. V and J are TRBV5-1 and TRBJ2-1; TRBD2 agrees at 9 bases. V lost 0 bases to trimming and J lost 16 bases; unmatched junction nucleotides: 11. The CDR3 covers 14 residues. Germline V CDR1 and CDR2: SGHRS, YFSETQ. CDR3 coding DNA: TGCGCCAGCAGCTTGGGACAGTCCGGGACTAGCTCTTTCTTC. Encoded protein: CASSLGQSGTSSFF.

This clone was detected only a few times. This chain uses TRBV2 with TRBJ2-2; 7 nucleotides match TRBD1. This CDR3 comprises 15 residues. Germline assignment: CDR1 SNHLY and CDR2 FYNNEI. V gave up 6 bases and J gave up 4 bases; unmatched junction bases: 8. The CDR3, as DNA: TGTGCCAGCAGGGACCATGGACAGGTCACCGGGGAGCTGTTTTTT. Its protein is CASRDHGQVTGELFF.

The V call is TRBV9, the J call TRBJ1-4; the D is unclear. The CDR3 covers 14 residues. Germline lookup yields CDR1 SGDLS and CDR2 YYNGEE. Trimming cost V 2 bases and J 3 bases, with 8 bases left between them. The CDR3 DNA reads TGTGCCAGCAGCGTGGGGATTTCTAATGAAAAACTGTTTTTT. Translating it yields CASSVGISNEKLFF. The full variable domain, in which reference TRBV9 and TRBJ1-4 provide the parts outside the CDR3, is DSGVTQTPKHLITATGQRVTLRCSPRSGDLSVYWYQQSLDQGLQFLIQYYNGEERAKGNILERFSAQQFPDLHSELNLSSLELGDSALYFCASSVGISNEKLFFGSGTQLSVL.

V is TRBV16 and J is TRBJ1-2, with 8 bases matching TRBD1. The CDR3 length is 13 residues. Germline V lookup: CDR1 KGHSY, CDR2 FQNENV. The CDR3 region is CVTGDRPNYGYTF. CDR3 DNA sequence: TGTGTCACGGGGGACAGGCCTAACTATGGCTACACCTTC.

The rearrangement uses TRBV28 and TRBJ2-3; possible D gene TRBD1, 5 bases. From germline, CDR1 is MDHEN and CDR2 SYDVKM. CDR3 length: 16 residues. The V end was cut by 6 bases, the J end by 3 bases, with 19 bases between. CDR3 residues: CASSPLGKGETDTQYF. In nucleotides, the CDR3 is TGTGCCAGCAGCCCTCTTGGGAAAGGGGAAACAGATACGCAGTATTTT.

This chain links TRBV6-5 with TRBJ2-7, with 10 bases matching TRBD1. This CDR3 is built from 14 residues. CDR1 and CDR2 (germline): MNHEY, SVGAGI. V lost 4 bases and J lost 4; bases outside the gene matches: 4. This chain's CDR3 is CASSSGTGVYEQYF. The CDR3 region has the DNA TGTGCCAGCAGTTCCGGGACAGGGGTATACGAGCAGTACTTC.

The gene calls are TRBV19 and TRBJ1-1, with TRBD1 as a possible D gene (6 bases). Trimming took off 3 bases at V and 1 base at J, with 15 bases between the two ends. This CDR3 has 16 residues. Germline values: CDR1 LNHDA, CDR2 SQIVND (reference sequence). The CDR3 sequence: CASSIRSGTKNTEAFF. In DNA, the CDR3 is TGTGCCAGTAGTATCAGGTCGGGGACAAAGAACACTGAAGCTTTCTTT.

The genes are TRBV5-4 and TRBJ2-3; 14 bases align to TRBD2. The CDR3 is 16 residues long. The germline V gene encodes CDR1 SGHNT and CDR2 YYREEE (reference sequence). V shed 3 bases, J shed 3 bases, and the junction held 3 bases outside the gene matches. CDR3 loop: CASSSGTSGRTDTQYF. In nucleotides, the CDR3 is TGTGCCAGCAGCTCCGGGACTAGCGGGAGAACAGATACGCAGTATTTT.